Following are 28 T cell receptor beta chains from one sample sequenced in a study of blood T cell repertoires in COVID-19 (TCRdb year 2020). Preparation of the library involved the immunoSEQ multiplex PCR assay. Entries here come from immuneACCESS through TCRdb and include only in-frame sequences with V and J called. Some clones fail to appear in such tables; in the studies checked, an unresolved V gene covers under half of the shortfall, and the cause of the remainder is unknown. The sample has roughly 290,000 clones on record, around four fifths of them singletons. The ten largest clones add up to around 3.9% of the sample. Sample: peripheral blood. Receptors were obtained from a woman aged 45-65 years with active or convalescent COVID-19.

This sequence joins TRBV25-1 and TRBJ1-1; 8 bases are a match to TRBD1. Looked up from germline, CDR1 is MGHDK and CDR2 is SYGVNS. V lost 2 bases to trimming and J lost 11 bases; unmatched junction nucleotides: 7. The CDR3 has 13 residues. The CDR3 DNA follows: TGTGCCAGCAGTGAACTTACAGGGGGGCATGCTTTCTTT. It is translated as CASSELTGGHAFF.

This clone showed up just once. J is TRBJ2-1 and V is TRBV6-1; TRBD2 matches at 13 bases. The CDR3 is 17 residues long. V dropped 4 bases and J dropped 0; count of bases not matched to a gene: 3. Germline V lookup: CDR1 MNHNS, CDR2 SASEGT. The CDR3 DNA reads as TGTGCCAGCAGTGCCGGACTAGCGGGAGTCTCCTACAATGAGCAGTTCTTC. This codes for CASSAGLAGVSYNEQFF.

The chain joins TRBV18 to TRBJ1-1; D is unclear. The CDR3 length is 14 residues. Trimming left V 0 bases short and J 1 base short, with 6 bases between. Germline V gene data show CDR1 as KGHSH and CDR2 as LQKENI. The CDR3 bases are TGTGCCAGCTCACCACCGTGGGCGAACACTGAAGCTTTCTTT. Amino acids: CASSPPWANTEAFF.

The chain has TRBV30 and TRBJ2-1, with 14 bases lining up with TRBD2. V was clipped by 3 bases and J by 6 bases; unmatched bases: 4. Germline V lookup: CDR1 GTSNPN, CDR2 SVGIG (reference sequence). CDR3 size: 15 residues. CDR3 DNA: TGTGCCTGGAGCCGGACTAGCGGGGGGTTCAATGAGCAGTTCTTC. Its protein is CAWSRTSGGFNEQFF.

This clone appeared a single time. The rearrangement links TRBV18 to TRBJ1-1; 7 nucleotides align to TRBD1. The germline CDR1 and CDR2 sequences are KGHSH and LQKENI. This CDR3 comprises 16 residues. J lost 0 bases, V lost 3 bases, and 7 bases had no gene match. The CDR3: CASSPTQGSLNTEAFF. CDR3 DNA: TGTGCCAGCTCACCCACACAGGGGAGCTTGAACACTGAAGCTTTCTTT.

In this sample, this clone turned up once. The chain is built from TRBV7-6 and TRBJ2-5, with D perhaps matching TRBD2 (6 bases). This CDR3 region has 14 residues. V shed 3 bases and J shed 5 bases, with 13 bases lying between them. The germline gives CDR1 SGHVS, CDR2 FNYEAQ. CDR3 coding DNA: TGTGCCAGCAGCTTGACTAGGCAGAAGGAGACCCAGTACTTC. Encoded protein: CASSLTRQKETQYF.

This chain connects TRBV5-1 to TRBJ2-3; tentative D call: TRBD1 (5 bases). This CDR3 is 15 amino acids long. In germline, CDR1 is SGHRS, CDR2 YFSETQ. Trimming removed 1 base at V and 1 base at J, with 10 bases between. The CDR3 protein is CASSLSPGRTDTQYF. CDR3 DNA sequence: TGCGCCAGCAGCTTGTCGCCAGGGCGCACAGATACGCAGTATTTT.

The CDR3 loop reads CASTPTLREGYTF. In DNA form, the CDR3 reads TGTGCCAGCACCCCTACCCTCCGGGAAGGCTACACCTTC. V is TRBV11-2 and J is TRBJ1-2; D is ambiguous. The germline V and J ends were trimmed by 7 bases and 8 bases, with 17 bases remaining between them. There are 13 residues in the CDR3. Germline V lookup: CDR1 SGHAT, CDR2 FQNNGV.

This sequence joins TRBV7-8 and TRBJ1-2; TRBD1 agrees at 7 bases. The CDR3 has 16 amino acids. V was pared by 5 bases and J by 5 bases, with 14 bases of the junction left unmatched. Germline assignment: CDR1 SGHVS and CDR2 FQNEAQ. CDR3 sequence reads: CASSAGGQSREYGYTF. The CDR3 DNA reads TGTGCCAGCAGCGCTGGGGGACAGTCGAGAGAGTATGGCTACACCTTC.

The chain joins TRBV7-8 to TRBJ1-5; tentatively, D is TRBD1 (5 bases). The V and J ends lost 5 bases and 0 bases respectively, with 14 bases between them. Per the germline V gene, CDR1 is SGHVS and CDR2 is FQNEAQ. This CDR3 region has 16 residues. The CDR3 here is CASSVTRGISNQPQHF. CDR3 nucleotide sequence: TGTGCCAGCAGCGTTACTCGGGGGATTAGCAATCAGCCCCAGCATTTT.

The chain combines TRBV6-5 with TRBJ2-1; no clear D gene. The CDR3 totals 12 residues. The V end lost 4 bases, the J end lost 8 bases, and 9 bases lay between the germline ends. The germline CDR1 and CDR2 sequences are MNHEY and SVGAGI. CDR3 protein: CASSSLTDEQFF. CDR3 sequence (DNA): TGTGCCAGCAGTTCTCTAACGGATGAGCAGTTCTTC.

This sequence joins TRBV24-1 and TRBJ1-1; maybe TRBD1 (6 bases). This CDR3 contains 15 residues. Germline CDR1 and CDR2: KGHDR and SFDVKD. Deletions cut 4 bases from V and 1 base from J, with 12 bases between. The CDR3 DNA is TGTGCCACCAGTGACGGGGGGGCCTCGAACACTGAAGCTTTCTTT. Translating gives CATSDGGASNTEAFF.

The chain recombines TRBV2 with TRBJ2-1; the D gene is possibly TRBD2 (6 bases). Trimming took off 5 bases at V and 7 bases at J, with 15 bases between the two ends. The CDR3 covers 14 residues. Germline V CDR1 and CDR2: SNHLY, FYNNEI. The CDR3: CASSPGGSLNEQFF. The CDR3 DNA sequence: TGTGCCAGCAGTCCCGGAGGGTCTTTGAATGAGCAGTTCTTC.

V is TRBV5-5 and J is TRBJ2-1; weak D call: TRBD1 (6 bases). The CDR3 sequence is 16 residues long. Per germline, CDR1 SGHKS and CDR2 YYEKEE (reference sequence). Trimming pared 0 bases from V and 0 bases from J, leaving 10 bases between. CDR3 region: CASSLGQASSYNEQFF. In DNA form, the CDR3 reads TGTGCCAGCAGCTTGGGACAGGCGAGCTCCTACAATGAGCAGTTCTTC.

The rearrangement links TRBV11-2 to TRBJ2-1; 8 nucleotides match TRBD2. There are 14 residues in the CDR3. Germline values: CDR1 SGHAT, CDR2 FQNNGV. V was clipped by 5 bases and J by 9 bases; unmatched bases: 9. CDR3 in DNA: TGTGCCAGCAGCGCACCGGGACTAGTGGTTGAGCAGTTCTTC. Its translation: CASSAPGLVVEQFF.

The chain has TRBV12-5 and TRBJ1-1, with TRBD1 matching over 7 bases. The CDR3 has 14 amino acids. Germline-derived CDR1 and CDR2 are LGHNT and FRNRAP. V lost 4 bases to trimming and J lost 4 bases; unmatched junction nucleotides: 6. The CDR3 loop is CASGSQTGVTEAFF. The CDR3 nucleotides read TGTGCTAGTGGTTCACAAACAGGGGTCACTGAAGCTTTCTTT.

This clone has a handful of counts. The chain employs TRBV5-1 and TRBJ1-3, with 8 bases identical to TRBD1. This CDR3 has 16 amino acids. V gave up 0 bases and J gave up 2 bases; unmatched junction bases: 4. The germline CDR1 and CDR2 sequences are SGHRS and YFSETQ. CDR3 sequence (DNA): TGCGCCAGCAGCTTGGCGACAGGGGACCCTGGAAACACCATATATTTT. Its protein product is CASSLATGDPGNTIYF.

This chain uses TRBV29-1 with TRBJ2-1; 9 bases agree with TRBD1. The CDR3 has 16 amino acids. Trimming at V came to 4 bases and at J to 7 bases, leaving 14 bases not matched to a gene. Germline CDR1 SQVTM, CDR2 ANQGSEA. The CDR3 protein is CSVGKPWGQGQNEQFF. CDR3 DNA sequence: TGCAGCGTTGGGAAACCTTGGGGACAGGGTCAAAATGAGCAGTTCTTC.

This clone appeared a few times. The V call is TRBV5-4, the J call TRBJ2-2; 13 bases match TRBD2. Germline trimming cut 4 bases from V and 12 bases from J; bases unmatched to any gene: 9. From germline, CDR1 is SGHNT and CDR2 YYREEE (reference sequence). The CDR3 is made up of 15 amino acids. The CDR3 reads CASSMGLAGSEKLFF. Here the CDR3 DNA reads TGTGCCAGCAGCATGGGACTAGCGGGATCGGAGAAGCTGTTTTTT.

CDR3 amino acids: CSVGTNYENEQFF. The CDR3, as DNA: TGCAGCGTGGGGACTAATTACGAGAATGAGCAGTTCTTC. The chain is built from TRBV29-1 and TRBJ2-1, with TRBD2 identical over 7 bases. The CDR3 extends over 13 amino acids. The junction had 9 bases not matched to a gene; V was cut back by 6 bases and J by 7 bases. Germline V gene lookup returns CDR1 SQVTM and CDR2 ANQGSEA.

This clone was found once. This chain uses TRBV12-3 or TRBV12-4 with TRBJ1-1; no definite D call. The CDR3 spans 11 residues. The V end was cut by 6 bases, the J end by 11 bases, with 13 bases between. This chain's CDR3 is CASSHRGQAFF. The CDR3 bases are TGTGCCAGCAGCCACAGAGGGCAGGCTTTCTTT.

J is TRBJ1-1 and V is TRBV6-6; D is undetermined. V was cut by 5 bases and J by 4 bases, with 8 bases left in between. CDR1 and CDR2 (germline): MNHNY, SVGAGI (reference sequence). This CDR3 comprises 12 residues. The CDR3, as DNA: TGTGCCAGCAGTCGAATGCGCACTGAAGCTTTCTTT. Its protein product is CASSRMRTEAFF.

The rearrangement links TRBV19 to TRBJ2-1; 10 positions agree with TRBD2. The germline CDR1 and CDR2 sequences are LNHDA and SQIVND (reference sequence). The length of the CDR3 is 18 residues. Unmatched junction bases numbered 14, after V lost 1 base and J lost 8 bases. The CDR3 here is CASSIVLPGLAFVHEQFF. CDR3 DNA: TGTGCCAGTAGTATAGTACTTCCGGGACTAGCGTTTGTCCATGAGCAGTTCTTC.

The V gene is TRBV28, the J gene TRBJ1-3, with D perhaps matching TRBD1 (6 bases). Between the trimmed V and J ends, which lost 8 bases and 8 bases, there was a span of 16 bases. Looked up from germline, CDR1 is MDHEN and CDR2 is SYDVKM. The CDR3 loop spans 13 amino acids. The CDR3, as DNA: TGTGCCAGCCAGACAGGCCAGCCATACACCATATATTTT. This translates into CASQTGQPYTIYF.

The table lists this clone with a count of one. This chain connects TRBV11-2 to TRBJ2-1, with D perhaps matching TRBD1 (6 bases). CDR1 and CDR2 from the germline V gene are SGHAT and FQNNGV. V was clipped by 8 bases and J by 1 base, with 12 bases between them. The CDR3 totals 14 residues. The CDR3 nucleotides are TGTGCCAGCTTTCCTAGGGGGTCCTACAATGAGCAGTTCTTC. Protein product: CASFPRGSYNEQFF.

The rearrangement joins TRBV29-1 to TRBJ1-2, with a tentative D call TRBD1 (5 bases). Germline V gene data show CDR1 as SQVTM and CDR2 as ANQGSEA. The CDR3 runs 12 residues. With 4 bases removed from V and 5 bases from J, the gap between germline ends came to 11 bases. This CDR3 reads CSVAGIGYGYTF. The CDR3 DNA reads as TGCAGCGTTGCAGGGATTGGGTATGGCTACACCTTC.

The chain uses TRBV5-4 and TRBJ2-5; D is unresolved. The CDR3 contains 13 residues. The V and J ends lost 6 bases and 0 bases respectively, with 9 bases between them. CDR1 and CDR2 (germline): SGHNT, YYREEE (reference sequence). The CDR3 nucleotides are TGTGCCAGCAAAGACACGTACCAAGAGACCCAGTACTTC. It codes for CASKDTYQETQYF.

The sample holds one count of this clone. The rearrangement links TRBV5-1 to TRBJ2-1, with TRBD2 matching 8 bases. The V segment lost 4 bases and the J segment 0 bases; nucleotides outside the gene matches: 21. This CDR3 spans 21 amino acids. Per the germline V gene, CDR1 is SGHRS and CDR2 is YFSETQ. The CDR3 coding sequence is TGCGCCAGCAGCCTTAAGAGTAGCGGGATAGTTGGGCAGAGCTCCTACAATGAGCAGTTCTTC. Translating it yields CASSLKSSGIVGQSSYNEQFF.